This TCR beta chain stems from a study of blood T cell repertoires in COVID-19. Study-wide background: Whether acute or convalescent, the COVID-19 samples came from the United States, Italy and Spain. T cells, B-cell-depleted T cells, or PBMCs supplied cDNA or gDNA.

Germline V gives CDR1 MNHEY, CDR2 SMNVEV (reference sequence). This CDR3 is built from 12 residues. V was cut by 3 bases and J by 10 bases, with 10 bases left in between. Assay: immunoSEQ multiplex PCR; the TCRdb copy retains only in-frame clones and omits some. The repertoire holds 90,000 to 150,000 clones, with 85% as singletons. The chain couples TRBV27 to TRBJ2-1, with a weak D call TRBD2 (6 bases). This TCR was recovered from a man aged 80 or over with acute or convalescent COVID-19. Input material: peripheral blood. CDR3 DNA: TGTGCCAGCAGTTTTGGGCTAGCGGAGCAGTTCTTC. Amino acid sequence: CASSFGLAEQFF.